This entry lists 30 T cell receptor beta chains sequenced from one sample in a study of cytomegalovirus exposure and HLA in healthy donors. The PCR ran on 60 Vbeta and 13 Jbeta primers. The repertoire was sequenced with immunoSEQ multiplex PCR; TCRdb's copy has only in-frame clones and lacks some. The data hold some 180,000 clones, with 82% observed a single time. Material for sequencing was PBMCs. The receptors originated from a man aged 40-50 years in good health and CMV-seronegative.

The DNA of the CDR3 is TGTGCCAGCAGCCCGGTGCGGGGTACTGAAGCTTTCTTT. It yields the protein CASSPVRGTEAFF. The chain recombines TRBV11-1 with TRBJ1-1; D is uncertain. The germline gives CDR1 SGHAT, CDR2 FQDESV (reference sequence). Trimming cost V 5 bases and J 5 bases, with 12 bases left between them. The CDR3 is 13 residues long.

CDR3 loop: CASSLVGGIGVYGYTF. CDR3 in DNA: TGTGCCAGCAGCTTGGTGGGAGGAATTGGGGTCTATGGCTACACCTTC. The rearrangement links TRBV5-4 to TRBJ1-2; D call uncertain. The CDR3 sequence is 16 residues long. The germline V gene encodes CDR1 SGHNT and CDR2 YYREEE (reference sequence). V was pared by 0 bases and J by 4 bases, with 16 bases between.

The chain uses TRBV5-6 and TRBJ2-3, with D tentatively TRBD1 (7 bases). The V gene's germline CDR1 is SGHDT and CDR2 YYEEEE. The CDR3 contains 14 residues. V lost 6 bases to trimming and J lost 3 bases, with 14 bases between them. CDR3 sequence (DNA): TGTGCCAGCACAGGCAGGGGGAGGACAGATACGCAGTATTTT. As protein: CASTGRGRTDTQYF.

The chain carries TRBV2 and TRBJ1-5; TRBD1 might be the D (5 bases). Trimming left V 5 bases short and J 0 bases short, with 14 bases between. The CDR3 consists of 16 residues. Germline CDR1 and CDR2: SNHLY and FYNNEI. As DNA, the CDR3 is TGTGCCAGCAGTAATCAACAGGAGTATAGCAATCAGCCCCAGCATTTT. It is translated as CASSNQQEYSNQPQHF.

The chain couples TRBV6-4 to TRBJ1-1; D possibly corresponds to TRBD1 (6 bases). Germline V gene sequence: CDR1 MRHNA, CDR2 SNTAGT. CDR3 length: 15 amino acids. V lost 5 bases, J lost 0 bases, and 13 bases lay in between. CDR3 amino acids: CASSPGDNMNTEAFF. Written as DNA, the CDR3 is TGTGCCAGCAGTCCTGGGGACAACATGAACACTGAAGCTTTCTTT.

This clone occurred once. The rearrangement uses TRBV7-9 and TRBJ1-2, with D possibly matching TRBD1 (6 bases). This CDR3 contains 14 residues. V lost 5 bases, J lost 6 bases, and 16 bases lay in between. The germline V gene has CDR1 SEHNR and CDR2 FQNEAQ (reference sequence). In nucleotides, the CDR3 is TGTGCCAGCAGCGACAGGATAAGGACAGATGGCTACACCTTC. As protein: CASSDRIRTDGYTF.

The chain recombines TRBV2 with TRBJ1-2; no reliable D call. From germline, CDR1 is SNHLY and CDR2 FYNNEI. The CDR3 runs 13 residues. Trimming shortened V by 6 bases and J by 0 bases, and 8 bases separated the two germline ends. The CDR3 region has the DNA TGTGCCAGCAGACAGCTGCCTAACTATGGCTACACCTTC. Residues: CASRQLPNYGYTF.

V is TRBV29-1 and J is TRBJ2-7, with D possibly being TRBD1 (8 bases). The CDR3 sequence is 16 residues long. The germline V and J ends were trimmed by 1 base and 3 bases, with 19 bases remaining between them. From germline, CDR1 is SQVTM and CDR2 ANQGSEA. This chain's CDR3 is CSVEGGGTGSNYEQYF. In DNA, the CDR3 is TGCAGCGTTGAAGGGGGAGGGACAGGCAGCAACTACGAGCAGTACTTC.

The rearrangement uses TRBV10-3 and TRBJ2-7; weak D call: TRBD1 (6 bases). Trimming stripped 3 bases from V and 6 bases from J, with 6 bases between. There are 11 residues in the CDR3. Germline V gene sequence: CDR1 ENHRY, CDR2 SYGVKD. In DNA form, the CDR3 reads TGTGCCATCAGTGACAGGGGCGAGCAGTACTTC. Amino acids: CAISDRGEQYF.

This clone was seen a few times. The gene calls are TRBV4-2 and TRBJ1-6, with 7 positions matching TRBD1. The CDR3 totals 15 residues. CDR1 and CDR2 (germline): LGHNA, YNFKEQ. Germline trimming cut 1 base from V and 10 bases from J; bases unmatched to any gene: 7. This CDR3 reads CASSQGTGDGSPLHF. The CDR3, as DNA: TGTGCCAGCAGCCAAGGCACAGGGGATGGGTCACCCCTCCACTTT.

The chain combines TRBV19 with TRBJ2-7; the D gene is possibly TRBD2 (6 bases). This CDR3 has 14 residues. CDR1 and CDR2 (germline): LNHDA, SQIVND (reference sequence). Trimming stripped 3 bases from V and 3 bases from J, with 12 bases between. In nucleotides, the CDR3 is TGTGCCAGTAGTATCGCGGGACGGGTCTACGAGCAGTACTTC. It yields the protein CASSIAGRVYEQYF.

The table lists this clone with a few counts. The chain joins TRBV2 to TRBJ1-5; tentative D call: TRBD1 (5 bases). Trimming left V 5 bases short and J 3 bases short, with 14 bases between. CDR1 is SNHLY and CDR2 is FYNNEI in the germline V gene. The CDR3 consists of 15 residues. As DNA, the CDR3 is TGTGCCAGCAGTTGGGGCGGGGAAAACAATCAGCCCCAGCATTTT. Its translation: CASSWGGENNQPQHF.

The chain links TRBV21-1 to TRBJ2-7; TRBD1, the D gene given by the table, was not confirmed from the DNA. TRBV21-1 corresponds to a pseudogene. This CDR3 contains 12 residues. CDR3 region: CASSKRRGGQYF. The CDR3 bases are TGTGCCAGCAGCAAACGCCGAGGGGGGCAGTACTTC.

This chain uses TRBV4-3 with TRBJ2-4; D not certain. Germline V lookup: CDR1 LGHNA, CDR2 YSLEER. Between the trimmed V and J ends, which lost 1 base and 6 bases, there was a span of 7 bases. This CDR3 is 13 amino acids long. CDR3 sequence: CASSQVRSNIQYF. The DNA of the CDR3 is TGCGCCAGCAGCCAAGTTAGATCAAACATTCAGTACTTC.

This chain joins TRBV4-1 and TRBJ1-4; tentative D call: TRBD1 (5 bases). V shed 1 base and J shed 2 bases, with 11 bases lying between them. Germline lookup yields CDR1 MGHRA and CDR2 YSYEKL. The CDR3 totals 16 residues. CDR3 DNA sequence: TGCGCCAGCAGCCAAGGAAGGGGAGGCACTAATGAAAAACTGTTTTTT. Translating gives CASSQGRGGTNEKLFF.

This clone was counted between two and nine times. The DNA of the CDR3 is TGTGCCAGCAGCTTAGGCTACAGCACTGAAGCTTTCTTT. It yields the protein CASSLGYSTEAFF. This sequence joins TRBV11-2 and TRBJ1-1; D unclear. The CDR3 extends over 13 amino acids. V dropped 1 base and J dropped 4 bases, with 7 bases sitting between them. Germline values: CDR1 SGHAT, CDR2 FQNNGV.

This clone was counted once. The rearrangement links TRBV13 to TRBJ1-5; 11 nucleotides agree with TRBD1. This CDR3 has 18 amino acids. Germline V gene sequence: CDR1 PRHDT, CDR2 FYEKMQ (reference sequence). V was pared by 4 bases and J by 2 bases, with 10 bases of the junction left unmatched. CDR3 sequence: CASSSSRDRGRGNQPQHF. The CDR3 nucleotides read TGTGCCAGCAGCTCATCCAGGGACAGGGGGAGAGGCAATCAGCCCCAGCATTTT.

The rearrangement links TRBV5-6 to TRBJ2-1; D not resolved. The germline gives CDR1 SGHDT, CDR2 YYEEEE. The V and J ends lost 0 bases and 9 bases respectively, with 7 bases between them. This CDR3 has 12 residues. CDR3 nucleotides: TGTGCCAGCAGCTTGGGTCCAGTTGAGCAGTTCTTC. It codes for CASSLGPVEQFF. The whole variable domain, filled in from reference TRBV5-6 and TRBJ2-1, reads DAGVTQSPTHLIKTRGQQVTLRCSPKSGHDTVSWYQQALGQGPQFIFQYYEEEERQRGNFPDRFSGHQFPNYSSELNVNALLLGDSALYLCASSLGPVEQFFGPGTRLTVL.

The genes are TRBV29-1 and TRBJ2-7; 10 positions match TRBD1. V was clipped by 7 bases and J by 2 bases; unmatched bases: 5. The CDR3 totals 13 residues. CDR1 and CDR2 from the germline V gene are SQVTM and ANQGSEA. The CDR3 region is CSAGTGETYEQYF. The CDR3 DNA reads TGCAGCGCTGGGACAGGGGAAACCTACGAGCAGTACTTC.

The V and J genes are TRBV6-5 and TRBJ2-3, with a possible D match to TRBD2 (6 bases). Trimming took off 0 bases at V and 1 base at J, with 8 bases between the two ends. CDR1 is MNHEY, CDR2 SVGAGI, per germline. The CDR3 is 15 amino acids. As DNA, the CDR3 is TGTGCCAGCAGTTACTCCGCTAGCGGCACAGATACGCAGTATTTT. It translates to CASSYSASGTDTQYF.

The V and J genes are TRBV5-6 and TRBJ2-1; possibly TRBD1 for D (5 bases). The CDR3 runs 14 residues. CDR1 and CDR2 from the germline V gene are SGHDT and YYEEEE. V lost 4 bases and J 10 bases, leaving 18 bases between the germline ends. As DNA, the CDR3 is TGTGCCAGCAGCCTCGACTTACAGGCTATCGAGCAGTTCTTC. This encodes CASSLDLQAIEQFF.

This sequence joins TRBV2 and TRBJ2-7, with 7 bases lining up with TRBD1. The CDR3 has 14 residues. Germline V lookup: CDR1 SNHLY, CDR2 FYNNEI. V trimming: 7 bases; J trimming: 5 bases; junction bases outside the gene matches: 11. The CDR3 nucleotides are TGTGCCAGCACCCGGGGAACAGGGGCCCACGAGCAGTACTTC. Encoded protein: CASTRGTGAHEQYF.

The V call is TRBV6-5, the J call TRBJ2-7; 8 nucleotides match TRBD1. CDR1 and CDR2 from the germline V gene are MNHEY and SVGAGI. The CDR3 runs 13 residues. Unmatched junction bases numbered 7, after V lost 6 bases and J lost 6 bases. This chain's CDR3 is CASRGQGKAEQYF. The CDR3 DNA reads as TGTGCCAGCAGAGGACAGGGCAAGGCCGAGCAGTACTTC.

The chain has TRBV30 and TRBJ1-2; D possibly corresponds to TRBD1 (6 bases). Germline V gives CDR1 GTSNPN, CDR2 SVGIG (reference sequence). V gave up 3 bases and J gave up 8 bases, with 22 bases separating them. This CDR3 region has 15 residues. DNA for the CDR3: TGTGCCTGGAGCCTCTGGGGGCAATCTCAGAGGGGCTACACCTTC. It encodes CAWSLWGQSQRGYTF.

J is TRBJ2-7 and V is TRBV7-2; D not certain. CDR3 length: 12 amino acids. Germline loops: CDR1 SGHTA, CDR2 FQGNSA. V lost 4 bases to trimming and J lost 0 bases, with 4 bases between them. Here the CDR3 DNA reads TGTGCCAGCAGCTCCCTCTCCTACGAGCAGTACTTC. The encoded protein is CASSSLSYEQYF.

This chain uses TRBV10-3 with TRBJ2-7, with 7 bases identical to TRBD1. Unmatched junction bases numbered 7, after V lost 11 bases and J lost 3 bases. CDR1 ENHRY and CDR2 SYGVKD come from the germline V gene. The CDR3 totals 12 residues. CDR3 DNA: TGTGCCTTATCCGACAGGGACTACGAGCAGTACTTC. Amino acid sequence: CALSDRDYEQYF.

This clone was counted only a few times. Here the CDR3 reads CASSLGDGGSTDTQYF. CDR3 DNA sequence: TGTGCCAGCAGCTTAGGAGACGGGGGGAGCACAGATACGCAGTATTTT. The V gene is TRBV7-3, the J gene TRBJ2-3; 7 bases are shared with TRBD2. With 2 bases clipped from V and 0 bases from J, the junction kept 5 bases outside the gene matches. From germline, CDR1 is SGHTA and CDR2 FQGTGA. This CDR3 has 16 amino acids.

The chain has TRBV28 and TRBJ1-5, with D maybe TRBD1 (5 bases). The length of the CDR3 is 14 residues. Germline V gene data show CDR1 as MDHEN and CDR2 as SYDVKM. The ends were cut back, 8 bases at V and 0 bases at J, with 11 bases in the middle. The CDR3 sequence is CASHMGGSNQPQHF. The CDR3 DNA reads as TGTGCCAGCCATATGGGGGGTAGCAATCAGCCCCAGCATTTT.

With respect to this clone: The same CDR3 is also encoded by other DNA sequences in this sample. This chain connects TRBV28 to TRBJ2-7, with TRBD2 matching over 11 bases. The germline gives CDR1 MDHEN, CDR2 SYDVKM. V shed 6 bases and J 3 bases; nucleotides not matched to a gene: 1. This CDR3 spans 13 amino acids. The CDR3 DNA sequence: TGTGCCAGCAGAACTAGCGGGAGCTACGAGCAGTACTTC. Translated: CASRTSGSYEQYF.

The gene calls are TRBV28 and TRBJ1-2, with TRBD1 identical over 10 bases. The junction had 2 bases not matched to a gene; V was cut back by 3 bases and J by 7 bases. The CDR3 extends over 13 amino acids. The germline CDR1 and CDR2 sequences are MDHEN and SYDVKM. Here the CDR3 DNA reads TGTGCCAGCAGTTTGGACAGGGGGGGTGGCTACACCTTC. Amino acids: CASSLDRGGGYTF.